The source of this TCR beta chain is a study of shared clonotypes between healthy human individuals. Germline CDR1 is SGHTA and CDR2 is FQGTGA. The CDR3 is 15 residues long. After removal of 1 base from V and 3 bases from J, the junction contained 4 bases not matched to a gene. As to this clone: Its target is not known.

The repertoire was sequenced with immunoSEQ multiplex PCR; TCRdb's copy has only in-frame clones and lacks some. The sample lists under 2.5 million clones; 85% to 95% were seen once. Regarding the study as a whole: It was expected that sequencing depth would affect clonotype sharing among donors. What naive subsets generally showed was a larger estimated richness than memory subsets showed.

This chain uses TRBV7-3 with TRBJ1-1; 8 positions match TRBD1. The sequence derives from a man younger than 30 in good health. Some clones in this sample may be carry-over from other donors' samples. Source material: naive CD4+ T cells from PBMCs. Subset noted: CD45RA+ positively selected. In nucleotides, the CDR3 is TGTGCCAGCAGCTTAAGTGGGACAGGCGACACTGAAGCTTTCTTT. Amino acid sequence: CASSLSGTGDTEAFF.